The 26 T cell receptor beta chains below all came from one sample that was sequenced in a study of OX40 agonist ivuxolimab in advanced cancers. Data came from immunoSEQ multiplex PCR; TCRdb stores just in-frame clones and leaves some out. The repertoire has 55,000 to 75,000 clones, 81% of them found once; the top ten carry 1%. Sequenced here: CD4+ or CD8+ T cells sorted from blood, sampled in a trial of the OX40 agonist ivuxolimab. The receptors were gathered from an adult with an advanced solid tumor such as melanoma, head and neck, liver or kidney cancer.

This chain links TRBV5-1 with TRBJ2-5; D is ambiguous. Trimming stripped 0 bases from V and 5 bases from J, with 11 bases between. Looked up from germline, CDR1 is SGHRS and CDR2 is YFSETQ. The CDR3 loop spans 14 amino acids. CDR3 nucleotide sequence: TGCGCCAGCAGCTTGGTCGAGGCAGCGGAGACCCAGTACTTC. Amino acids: CASSLVEAAETQYF.

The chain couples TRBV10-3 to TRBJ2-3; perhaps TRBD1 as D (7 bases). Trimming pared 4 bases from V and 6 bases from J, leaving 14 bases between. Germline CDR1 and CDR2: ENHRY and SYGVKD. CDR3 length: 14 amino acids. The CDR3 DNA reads TGTGCCATCAGTGTCAGGGGGGCGGCGGATACGCAGTATTTT. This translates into CAISVRGAADTQYF.

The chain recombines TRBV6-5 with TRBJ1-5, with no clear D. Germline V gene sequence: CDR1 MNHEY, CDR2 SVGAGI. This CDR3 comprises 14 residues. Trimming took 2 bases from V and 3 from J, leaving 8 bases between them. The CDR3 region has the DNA TGTGCCAGCAGTTACGCCGGGAACAATCAGCCCCAGCATTTT. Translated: CASSYAGNNQPQHF.

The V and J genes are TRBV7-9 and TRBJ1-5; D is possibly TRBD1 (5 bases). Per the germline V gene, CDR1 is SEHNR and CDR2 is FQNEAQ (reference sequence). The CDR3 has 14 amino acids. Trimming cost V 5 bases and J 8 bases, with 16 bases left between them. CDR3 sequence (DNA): TGTGCCAGCAGCGCTCAGTGGGGGGGAAAGCCCCAGCATTTT. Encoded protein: CASSAQWGGKPQHF.

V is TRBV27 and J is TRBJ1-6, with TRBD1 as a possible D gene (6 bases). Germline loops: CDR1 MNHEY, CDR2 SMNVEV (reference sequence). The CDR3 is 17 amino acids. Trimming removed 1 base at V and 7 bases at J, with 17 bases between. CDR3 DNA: TGTGCCAGCAGTTTATACCCTCCACAGGGAAGCAATTCACCCCTCCACTTT. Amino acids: CASSLYPPQGSNSPLHF.

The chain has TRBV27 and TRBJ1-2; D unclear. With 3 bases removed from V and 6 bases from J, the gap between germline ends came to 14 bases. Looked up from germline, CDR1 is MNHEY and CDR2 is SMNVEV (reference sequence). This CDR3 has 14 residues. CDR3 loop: CASSFDSDRDGYTF. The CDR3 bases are TGTGCCAGCAGTTTTGACTCGGACCGGGATGGCTACACCTTC.

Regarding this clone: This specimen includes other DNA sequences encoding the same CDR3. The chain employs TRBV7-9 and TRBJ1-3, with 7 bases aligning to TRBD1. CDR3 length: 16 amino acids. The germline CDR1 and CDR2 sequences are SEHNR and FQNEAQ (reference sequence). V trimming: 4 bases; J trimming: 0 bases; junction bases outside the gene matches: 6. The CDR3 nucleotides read TGTGCCAGCAGCTGGGGGAGGGGGCTCTCTGGAAACACCATATATTTT. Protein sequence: CASSWGRGLSGNTIYF.

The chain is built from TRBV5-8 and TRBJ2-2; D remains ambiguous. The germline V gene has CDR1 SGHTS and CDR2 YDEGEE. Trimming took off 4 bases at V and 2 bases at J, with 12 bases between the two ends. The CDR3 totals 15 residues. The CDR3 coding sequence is TGTGCCAGCAGCCTGAACGGAGTAAACACCGGGGAGCTGTTTTTT. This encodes CASSLNGVNTGELFF. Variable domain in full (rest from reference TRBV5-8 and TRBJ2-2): EAGVTQSPTHLIKTRGQQATLRCSPISGHTSVYWYQQALGLGLQFLLWYDEGEERNRGNFPPRFSGRQFPNYSSELNVNALELEDSALYLCASSLNGVNTGELFFGEGSRLTVL.

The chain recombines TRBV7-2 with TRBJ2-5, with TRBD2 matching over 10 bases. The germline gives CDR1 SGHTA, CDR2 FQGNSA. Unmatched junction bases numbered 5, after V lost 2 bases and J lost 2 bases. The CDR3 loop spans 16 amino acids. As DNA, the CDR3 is TGTGCCAGCAGCTTAAGTAGCGGGGGGAGGCAAGAGACCCAGTACTTC. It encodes CASSLSSGGRQETQYF.

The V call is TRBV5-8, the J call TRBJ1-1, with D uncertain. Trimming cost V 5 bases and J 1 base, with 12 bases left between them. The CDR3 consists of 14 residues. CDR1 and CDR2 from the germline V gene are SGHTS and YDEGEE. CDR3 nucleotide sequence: TGTGCCAGCAGAATTAATGGTAGGAACACTGAAGCTTTCTTT. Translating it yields CASRINGRNTEAFF.

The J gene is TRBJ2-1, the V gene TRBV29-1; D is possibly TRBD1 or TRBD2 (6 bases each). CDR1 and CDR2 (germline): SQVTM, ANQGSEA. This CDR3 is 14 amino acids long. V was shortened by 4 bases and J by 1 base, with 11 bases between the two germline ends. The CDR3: CSVVEGGSYNEQFF. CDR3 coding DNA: TGCAGCGTTGTTGAGGGGGGATCCTACAATGAGCAGTTCTTC.

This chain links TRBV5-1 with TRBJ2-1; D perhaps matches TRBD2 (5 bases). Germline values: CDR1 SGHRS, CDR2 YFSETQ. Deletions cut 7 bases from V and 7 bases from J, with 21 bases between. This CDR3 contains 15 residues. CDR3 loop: CASALKASKGNEQFF. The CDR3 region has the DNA TGCGCCAGCGCCCTAAAAGCTAGCAAGGGAAATGAGCAGTTCTTC. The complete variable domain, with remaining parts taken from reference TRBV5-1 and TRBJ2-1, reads KAGVTQTPRYLIKTRGQQVTLSCSPISGHRSVSWYQQTPGQGLQFLFEYFSETQRNKGNFPGRFSGRQFSNSRSEMNVSTLELGDSALYLCASALKASKGNEQFFGPGTRLTVL.

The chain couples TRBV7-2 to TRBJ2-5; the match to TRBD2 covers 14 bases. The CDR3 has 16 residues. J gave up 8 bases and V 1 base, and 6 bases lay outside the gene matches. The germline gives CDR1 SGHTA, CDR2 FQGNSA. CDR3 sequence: CASSLDWTSGGKTQYF. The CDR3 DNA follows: TGTGCCAGCAGCTTAGACTGGACTAGCGGGGGGAAAACCCAGTACTTC.

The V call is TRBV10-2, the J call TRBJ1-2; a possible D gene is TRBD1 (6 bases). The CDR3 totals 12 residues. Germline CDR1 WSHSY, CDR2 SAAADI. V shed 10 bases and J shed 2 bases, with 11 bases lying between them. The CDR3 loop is CATRTGNYGYTF. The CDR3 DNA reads TGCGCCACCCGAACAGGGAACTATGGCTACACCTTC.

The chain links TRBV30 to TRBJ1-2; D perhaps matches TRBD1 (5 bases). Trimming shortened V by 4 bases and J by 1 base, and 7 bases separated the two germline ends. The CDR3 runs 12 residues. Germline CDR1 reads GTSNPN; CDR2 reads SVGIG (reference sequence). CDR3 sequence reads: CAWTRDNYGYTF. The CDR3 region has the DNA TGTGCCTGGACCAGGGATAACTATGGCTACACCTTC.

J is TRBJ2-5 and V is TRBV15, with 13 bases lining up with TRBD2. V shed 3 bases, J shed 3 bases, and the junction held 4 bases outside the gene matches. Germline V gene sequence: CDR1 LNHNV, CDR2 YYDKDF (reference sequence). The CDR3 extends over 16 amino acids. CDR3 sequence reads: CATSRGLAGNKETQYF. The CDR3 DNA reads TGTGCCACCAGCAGGGGACTAGCGGGGAACAAAGAGACCCAGTACTTC. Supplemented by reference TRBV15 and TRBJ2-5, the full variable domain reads DAMVIQNPRYQVTQFGKPVTLSCSQTLNHNVMYWYQQKSSQAPKLLFHYYDKDFNNEADTPDNFQSRRPNTSFCFLDIRSPGLGDTAMYLCATSRGLAGNKETQYFGPGTRLLVL.

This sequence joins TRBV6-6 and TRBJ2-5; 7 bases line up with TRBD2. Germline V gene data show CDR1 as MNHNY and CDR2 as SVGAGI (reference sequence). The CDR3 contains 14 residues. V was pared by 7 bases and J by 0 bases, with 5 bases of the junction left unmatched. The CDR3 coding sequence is TGTGCCAGCAAAAGCGGGGCTAACCAAGAGACCCAGTACTTC. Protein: CASKSGANQETQYF.

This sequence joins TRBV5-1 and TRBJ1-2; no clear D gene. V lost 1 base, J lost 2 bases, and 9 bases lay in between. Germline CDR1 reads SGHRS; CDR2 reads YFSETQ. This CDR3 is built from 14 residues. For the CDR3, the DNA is TGCGCCAGCAGCTTGACGGCAATCAACTATGGCTACACCTTC. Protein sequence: CASSLTAINYGYTF. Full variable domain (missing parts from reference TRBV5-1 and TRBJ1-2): KAGVTQTPRYLIKTRGQQVTLSCSPISGHRSVSWYQQTPGQGLQFLFEYFSETQRNKGNFPGRFSGRQFSNSRSEMNVSTLELGDSALYLCASSLTAINYGYTFGSGTRLTVV.

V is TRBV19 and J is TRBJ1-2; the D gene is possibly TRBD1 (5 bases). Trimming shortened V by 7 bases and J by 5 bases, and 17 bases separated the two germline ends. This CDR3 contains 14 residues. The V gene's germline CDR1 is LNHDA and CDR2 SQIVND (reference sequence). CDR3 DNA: TGTGCCAGTATTGGGTCGGGACGGCCTTATGGCTACACCTTC. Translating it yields CASIGSGRPYGYTF.

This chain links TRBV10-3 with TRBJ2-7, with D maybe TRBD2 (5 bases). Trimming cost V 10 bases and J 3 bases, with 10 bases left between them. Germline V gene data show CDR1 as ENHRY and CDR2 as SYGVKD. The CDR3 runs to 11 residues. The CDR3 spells CATGLFYEQYF. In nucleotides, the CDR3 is TGTGCCACCGGACTTTTCTACGAGCAGTACTTC.

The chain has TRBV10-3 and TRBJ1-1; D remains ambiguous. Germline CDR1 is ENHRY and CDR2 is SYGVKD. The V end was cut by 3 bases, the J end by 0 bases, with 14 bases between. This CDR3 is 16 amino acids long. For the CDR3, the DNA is TGTGCCATCAGTGACGGAACACTTATCATGAACACTGAAGCTTTCTTT. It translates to CAISDGTLIMNTEAFF.

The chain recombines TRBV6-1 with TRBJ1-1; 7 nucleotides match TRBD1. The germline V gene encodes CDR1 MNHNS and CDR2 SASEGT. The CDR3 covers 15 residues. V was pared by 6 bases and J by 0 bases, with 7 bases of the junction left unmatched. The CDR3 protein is CASRYEGQMNTEAFF. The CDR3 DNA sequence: TGTGCCAGCAGATACGAGGGACAGATGAACACTGAAGCTTTCTTT.

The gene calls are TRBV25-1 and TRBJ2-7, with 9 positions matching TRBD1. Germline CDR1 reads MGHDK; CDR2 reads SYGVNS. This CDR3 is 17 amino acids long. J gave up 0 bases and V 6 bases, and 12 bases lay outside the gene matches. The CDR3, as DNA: TGTGCCAGCAGCTCCCCCCCCGGGACAGGGTACTCCTACGAGCAGTACTTC. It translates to CASSSPPGTGYSYEQYF.

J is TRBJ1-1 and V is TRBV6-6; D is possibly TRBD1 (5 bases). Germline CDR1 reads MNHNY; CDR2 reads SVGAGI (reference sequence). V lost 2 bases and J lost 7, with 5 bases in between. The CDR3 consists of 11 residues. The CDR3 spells CASSYGGEAFF. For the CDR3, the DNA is TGTGCCAGCAGTTACGGGGGTGAAGCTTTCTTT.

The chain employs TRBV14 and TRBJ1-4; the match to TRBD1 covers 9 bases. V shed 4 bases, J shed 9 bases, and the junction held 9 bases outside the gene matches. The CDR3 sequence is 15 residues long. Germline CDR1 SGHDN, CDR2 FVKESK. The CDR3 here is CASSLPGTGMQKLFF. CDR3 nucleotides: TGTGCCAGCAGCCTCCCCGGGACAGGGATGCAAAAACTGTTTTTT.

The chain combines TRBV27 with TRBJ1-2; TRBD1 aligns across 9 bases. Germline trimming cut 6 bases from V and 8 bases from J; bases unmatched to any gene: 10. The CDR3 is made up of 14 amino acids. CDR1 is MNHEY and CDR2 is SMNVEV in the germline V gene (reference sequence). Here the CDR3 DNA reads TGTGCCAGCAGACTGGACGGACAGGGGAGAGGCTACACCTTC. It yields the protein CASRLDGQGRGYTF.